The 10 T cell receptor beta chains below come from one sample, sequenced in a study of T cell responses to AZD1222 COVID-19 vaccine. TCRdb's table, derived via immunoSEQ multiplex PCR, lists solely in-frame clones and lacks some. The sample consists of over 100,000 clones, 85% to 90% of them appearing once. Sequencing was performed on peripheral blood, taken on day 0 of AZD1222 vaccination. The receptors originated from an adult in good health.

The V gene is TRBV9, the J gene TRBJ2-1; maybe TRBD2 (6 bases). From germline, CDR1 is SGDLS and CDR2 YYNGEE. With 3 bases removed from V and 0 bases from J, the gap between germline ends came to 13 bases. CDR3 length equals 16 residues. CDR3 sequence reads: CASSAWSGSSYNEQFF. For the CDR3, the DNA is TGTGCCAGCAGCGCTTGGAGCGGGTCCTCCTACAATGAGCAGTTCTTC.

This chain uses TRBV3-1 (or the pseudogene TRBV3-2) with TRBJ1-2, with D unresolved. Germline CDR1 reads LGHDT; CDR2 reads YNNKEL (reference sequence). This CDR3 comprises 15 residues. Deletions cut 1 base from V and 0 bases from J, with 9 bases between. The CDR3 DNA reads as TGTGCCAGCAGCCAAGGGGTAGGCCCTAACTATGGCTACACCTTC. Amino acid sequence: CASSQGVGPNYGYTF.

The J gene is TRBJ2-7, the V gene TRBV13; 8 bases are a match to TRBD1. The CDR3 length is 14 residues. Germline trimming cut 5 bases from V and 5 bases from J; bases unmatched to any gene: 8. The germline CDR1 and CDR2 sequences are PRHDT and FYEKMQ (reference sequence). CDR3 bases: TGTGCCAGCAGCCGCCGGGACAGGTACGACGAGCAGTACTTC. It specifies CASSRRDRYDEQYF.

The rearrangement links TRBV5-5 to TRBJ2-2; D unresolved. The germline CDR1 and CDR2 sequences are SGHKS and YYEKEE (reference sequence). Trimming pared 4 bases from V and 0 bases from J, leaving 13 bases between. The CDR3 contains 16 residues. The CDR3 loop reads CASSPRALANTGELFF. The CDR3 bases are TGTGCCAGCAGCCCCCGGGCGCTAGCGAACACCGGGGAGCTGTTTTTT.

The genes are TRBV6-1 and TRBJ1-6; D is uncertain. The CDR3 runs to 16 residues. Trimming took 1 base from V and 14 from J, leaving 21 bases between them. The germline V gene encodes CDR1 MNHNS and CDR2 SASEGT. CDR3 region: CASSEEGGVGIWALHF. The CDR3 DNA is TGTGCCAGCAGTGAAGAAGGTGGGGTTGGGATTTGGGCCCTCCACTTT.

This clone was observed a handful of times. The V and J genes are TRBV6-5 and TRBJ1-5; D gene uncertain. The length of the CDR3 is 12 residues. V gave up 6 bases and J gave up 7 bases, with 10 bases separating them. CDR1 is MNHEY and CDR2 is SVGAGI in the germline V gene. CDR3 residues: CASRGLGQPQHF. CDR3 coding DNA: TGTGCCAGCAGGGGGTTGGGCCAGCCCCAGCATTTT.

J is TRBJ1-5 and V is TRBV3-1 (or the pseudogene TRBV3-2), with D uncertain. The CDR3 runs to 13 residues. Germline CDR1 reads LGHDT; CDR2 reads YNNKEL (reference sequence). V was trimmed by 4 bases and J by 6 bases, leaving 10 bases between them. CDR3 DNA sequence: TGTGCCAGCAGCCTAAACGGGCCTCAGCCCCAGCATTTT. Its protein product is CASSLNGPQPQHF.

This chain connects TRBV7-9 to TRBJ1-2; 8 positions agree with TRBD1. Per the germline V gene, CDR1 is SEHNR and CDR2 is FQNEAQ (reference sequence). This CDR3 spans 18 amino acids. Unmatched junction bases numbered 16, after V lost 4 bases and J lost 3 bases. The CDR3 DNA sequence: TGTGCCAGCAGCTCGGCCCCTAAGCAGGGGGCAGGTGACTATGGCTACACCTTC. This sequence encodes CASSSAPKQGAGDYGYTF. Full variable domain (outside the CDR3, taken from reference TRBV7-9 and TRBJ1-2): DTGVSQNPRHKITKRGQNVTFRCDPISEHNRLYWYRQTLGQGPEFLTYFQNEAQLEKSRLLSDRFSAERPKGSFSTLEIQRTEQGDSAMYLCASSSAPKQGAGDYGYTFGSGTRLTVV.

CDR3 nucleotide sequence: TGTGCCAGTAGTATTAGGGGCGGCACTGAAGCTTTCTTT. It yields the protein CASSIRGGTEAFF. The chain carries TRBV19 and TRBJ1-1; tentatively, D is TRBD1 (5 bases). V dropped 3 bases and J dropped 4 bases, with 9 bases sitting between them. This CDR3 is 13 amino acids long. Per germline, CDR1 LNHDA and CDR2 SQIVND (reference sequence).

V and J are TRBV10-3 and TRBJ2-7; D assignment may be TRBD1 or TRBD2 (7 bases each). Germline values: CDR1 ENHRY, CDR2 SYGVKD. The CDR3 length is 14 residues. Trimming took off 8 bases at V and 2 bases at J, with 16 bases between the two ends. CDR3 loop: CAIATGEGAYEQYF. The CDR3 region has the DNA TGTGCCATCGCTACAGGGGAGGGGGCCTACGAGCAGTACTTC.